A single sample gave rise to the 20 T cell receptor beta chains below, sequenced in a study of T cell responses to AZD1222 COVID-19 vaccine. This table comes from immunoSEQ multiplex PCR, and its TCRdb copy is limited to in-frame clones, with some not included. The table lists approximately 120,000 clones, about 89% of them singletons, with more than 9.5% in the top ten. This specimen consisted of peripheral blood, obtained on day 0 of MenACWY control vaccination. The origin of the receptors is an adult in good health.

This CDR3 is CASSLILAGDRPDTQYF. The CDR3 DNA follows: TGTGCCAGCAGCCTGATACTAGCAGGGGACCGCCCAGATACGCAGTATTTT. The rearrangement links TRBV7-9 to TRBJ2-3; tentatively, D is TRBD1 or TRBD2 (6 bases each). The length of the CDR3 is 17 residues. Trimming cost V 5 bases and J 4 bases, with 22 bases left between them. Germline loops: CDR1 SEHNR, CDR2 FQNEAQ (reference sequence).

The chain employs TRBV9 and TRBJ1-2; the D gene is possibly TRBD1 (6 bases). Germline-derived CDR1 and CDR2 are SGDLS and YYNGEE. The CDR3 is 17 amino acids. Trimming shortened V by 0 bases and J by 4 bases, and 19 bases separated the two germline ends. As DNA, the CDR3 is TGTGCCAGCAGCGTAGGGGGGCGGCCCCGGTGGGGCTATGGCTACACCTTC. Its translation: CASSVGGRPRWGYGYTF.

The chain joins TRBV27 to TRBJ2-3; perhaps TRBD2 as D (5 bases). V lost 8 bases and J lost 7, with 10 bases in between. Germline-derived CDR1 and CDR2 are MNHEY and SMNVEV (reference sequence). The CDR3 totals 11 residues. The CDR3: CASSGSYTQYF. The CDR3 coding sequence is TGTGCCAGCTCGGGAAGCTATACGCAGTATTTT.

The chain carries TRBV11-2 and TRBJ2-2; D is unclear. Germline V gene lookup returns CDR1 SGHAT and CDR2 FQNNGV. V lost 5 bases and J lost 3, with 13 bases in between. There are 15 residues in the CDR3. CDR3 amino acids: CASSPIRADTGELFF. CDR3 nucleotide sequence: TGTGCCAGCAGCCCCATACGGGCCGACACCGGGGAGCTGTTTTTT.

The genes are TRBV7-9 and TRBJ2-1; D gene uncertain. Per germline, CDR1 SEHNR and CDR2 FQNEAQ (reference sequence). The CDR3 contains 12 residues. Trimming pared 1 base from V and 4 bases from J, leaving 2 bases between. CDR3 DNA: TGTGCCAGCAGCTTAGGGTACAATGAGCAGTTCTTC. Translation: CASSLGYNEQFF.

V gene TRBV30 combines with J gene TRBJ2-1; 9 nucleotides align to TRBD2. The CDR3 is made up of 13 amino acids. V lost 1 base to trimming and J lost 8 bases; unmatched junction nucleotides: 3. Germline-derived CDR1 and CDR2 are GTSNPN and SVGIG (reference sequence). This CDR3 is CAWSGLAVDEQFF. DNA for the CDR3: TGTGCCTGGAGTGGACTAGCGGTCGATGAGCAGTTCTTC.

This chain connects TRBV7-3 to TRBJ2-3, with unresolved D. Germline CDR1 and CDR2: SGHTA and FQGTGA. Trimming took 6 bases from V and 1 from J, leaving 8 bases between them. This CDR3 has 13 residues. The CDR3 spells CASSGDRTDTQYF. CDR3 bases: TGTGCCAGCAGTGGGGATCGCACAGATACGCAGTATTTT. Together with reference TRBV7-3 and TRBJ2-3, the CDR3 gives the full variable domain: GAGVSQTPSNKVTEKGKYVELRCDPISGHTALYWYRQSLGQGPEFLIYFQGTGAADDSGLPNDRFFAVRPEGSVSTLKIQRTERGDSAVYLCASSGDRTDTQYFGPGTRLTVL.

Only a few counts were recorded for this clone. This rearrangement joins TRBV6-1 to TRBJ1-5, with a weak D call TRBD1 (6 bases). CDR3 length: 14 residues. Germline V gene data show CDR1 as MNHNS and CDR2 as SASEGT. V lost 1 base and J lost 9, with 13 bases in between. For the CDR3, the DNA is TGTGCCAGCAGTGAAGTAGGAGGGGGGGGGCCCCAGCATTTT. Translating it yields CASSEVGGGGPQHF.

The chain combines TRBV6-5 with TRBJ2-1; D not certain. The CDR3 extends over 15 amino acids. Germline V CDR1 and CDR2: MNHEY, SVGAGI. The germline V and J ends were trimmed by 6 bases and 0 bases, with 12 bases remaining between them. The CDR3 region is CASSVALSSYNEQFF. The CDR3 region has the DNA TGTGCCAGCAGCGTGGCCCTGAGCTCCTACAATGAGCAGTTCTTC.

V is TRBV4-3 and J is TRBJ1-5; D remains unclear. Germline-derived CDR1 and CDR2 are LGHNA and YSLEER. This CDR3 contains 15 residues. V was trimmed by 0 bases and J by 7 bases, leaving 13 bases between them. The CDR3 here is CASSQDPASKQPQHF. CDR3 sequence (DNA): TGCGCCAGCAGCCAAGATCCCGCCTCCAAACAGCCCCAGCATTTT.

The chain couples TRBV27 to TRBJ2-2, with 13 bases that match TRBD2. From germline, CDR1 is MNHEY and CDR2 SMNVEV (reference sequence). V was pared by 5 bases and J by 5 bases, with 14 bases of the junction left unmatched. This CDR3 is built from 19 residues. CDR3 coding DNA: TGTGCCAGCAGTCTCACCCCGGGACTAGCGGGACCAAGGACCGGGGAGCTGTTTTTT. This encodes CASSLTPGLAGPRTGELFF.

The chain employs TRBV4-1 and TRBJ1-2; D is perhaps TRBD1 (6 bases). Trimming left V 1 base short and J 3 bases short, with 12 bases between. The V gene's germline CDR1 is MGHRA and CDR2 YSYEKL. This CDR3 is 15 amino acids long. The CDR3: CASSQVGGPDYGYTF. CDR3 in DNA: TGCGCCAGCAGCCAAGTTGGGGGGCCAGACTATGGCTACACCTTC.

The chain couples TRBV18 to TRBJ2-7, with a tentative D call TRBD2 (5 bases). The germline V and J ends were trimmed by 6 bases and 3 bases, with 12 bases remaining between them. CDR3 length equals 13 residues. The germline V gene encodes CDR1 KGHSH and CDR2 LQKENI. The CDR3 protein is CASSRADFYEQYF. The CDR3 DNA reads as TGTGCCAGCTCGCGGGCGGACTTCTACGAGCAGTACTTC.

J is TRBJ1-2 and V is TRBV9; TRBD1 is a possible D gene (5 bases). This CDR3 region has 15 residues. Per the germline V gene, CDR1 is SGDLS and CDR2 is YYNGEE. Trimming removed 0 bases at V and 2 bases at J, with 11 bases between. CDR3 amino acids: CASSVDGAGNYGYTF. CDR3 nucleotides: TGTGCCAGCAGCGTAGATGGGGCAGGGAACTATGGCTACACCTTC.

The chain carries TRBV6-2 or TRBV6-3 and TRBJ2-7; D perhaps matches TRBD1 (5 bases). The CDR3 is 15 residues long. Germline lookup yields CDR1 MNHEY and CDR2 SVGEGT. V was shortened by 0 bases and J by 1 base, with 10 bases between the two germline ends. The CDR3 coding sequence is TGTGCCAGCAGTTACTCTCGGCAGGGTTCCTACGAGCAGTACTTC. It codes for CASSYSRQGSYEQYF.

CDR3 DNA sequence: TGCGCCAGCAGCCGGACAGCTACGAACACCGGGGAGCTGTTTTTT. Translating gives CASSRTATNTGELFF. The chain combines TRBV4-3 with TRBJ2-2; maybe TRBD1 (6 bases). Germline lookup yields CDR1 LGHNA and CDR2 YSLEER. The CDR3 consists of 15 residues. The germline V and J ends were trimmed by 4 bases and 0 bases, with 9 bases remaining between them.

The V gene is TRBV18, the J gene TRBJ2-2; 7 bases are shared with TRBD2. Germline CDR1 reads KGHSH; CDR2 reads LQKENI. There are 17 residues in the CDR3. V gave up 0 bases and J gave up 1 base; unmatched junction bases: 5. The CDR3 region is CASSPPSLAENTGELFF. CDR3 DNA sequence: TGTGCCAGCTCACCACCGTCCCTAGCGGAGAACACCGGGGAGCTGTTTTTT.

This chain connects TRBV30 to TRBJ2-1; D uncertain. The CDR3 has 12 amino acids. Deletions cut 2 bases from V and 10 bases from J, with 12 bases between. Germline V gives CDR1 GTSNPN, CDR2 SVGIG (reference sequence). CDR3: CAWSLFSGEQFF. Here the CDR3 DNA reads TGTGCCTGGAGTTTATTTAGTGGGGAGCAGTTCTTC. Drawing the rest from reference TRBV30 and TRBJ2-1, the complete variable domain is SQTIHQWPATLVQPVGSPLSLECTVEGTSNPNLYWYRQAAGRGLQLLFYSVGIGQISSEVPQNLSASRPQDRQFILSSKKLLLSDSGFYLCAWSLFSGEQFFGPGTRLTVL.

CDR3 in DNA: TGTGCCTTTGGTAGGGGCACCGGGGAGCTGTTTTTT. This sequence encodes CAFGRGTGELFF. The chain employs TRBV12-3 or TRBV12-4 and TRBJ2-2, with D maybe TRBD1 (5 bases). The CDR3 has 12 amino acids. V was clipped by 11 bases and J by 4 bases, with 11 bases between them.

The V call is TRBV11-2, the J call TRBJ1-2; TRBD1 might be the D (5 bases). Germline V CDR1 and CDR2: SGHAT, FQNNGV. The germline V and J ends were trimmed by 0 bases and 7 bases, with 12 bases remaining between them. CDR3 length: 14 amino acids. The CDR3 region has the DNA TGTGCCAGCAGCTTAGAGGGGGGTTCAGTTGGCTACACCTTC. Translation: CASSLEGGSVGYTF. The full variable domain, with the rest looked up from reference TRBV11-2 and TRBJ1-2, is EAGVAQSPRYKIIEKRQSVAFWCNPISGHATLYWYQQILGQGPKLLIQFQNNGVVDDSQLPKDRFSAERLKGVDSTLKIQPAKLEDSAVYLCASSLEGGSVGYTFGSGTRLTVV.